Listed below are T cell receptor beta chains from one sample, sequenced in a study of cytomegalovirus exposure and HLA in healthy donors. Assay: immunoSEQ multiplex PCR; the TCRdb copy retains only in-frame clones and omits some. The sample data list 41,000 or so clones. The sample taken for sequencing was PBMCs. These receptors all come from a young man in good health and CMV-seronegative. Each CDR3 is given with its conserved first and last residue. Fields, in order: V gene, J gene, CDR3 length, CDR3 protein.

V: TRBV7-9; J: TRBJ2-2; length: 17; CDR3: CASSLIGGLAATGELFF
V: TRBV5-1; J: TRBJ2-7; length: 14; CDR3: CASSFQLGSYEQYF
V: TRBV7-2; J: TRBJ2-1; length: 9; CDR3: CASSPEQFF
V: TRBV4-1; J: TRBJ1-4; length: 14; CDR3: CASSPYQGGEKLFF
V: TRBV4-3; J: TRBJ2-1; length: 16; CDR3: CASSPRVAGVDNEQFF
V: TRBV18; J: -; length: 14; CDR3: CASSPQTSGYEQYF
V: TRBV6-4; J: TRBJ2-1; length: 15; CDR3: CASSDSTSGSNEQFF
V: TRBV29-1; J: TRBJ2-7; length: 14; CDR3: CSVDGLAGAYEQYF
V: TRBV7-2; J: TRBJ2-4; length: 17; CDR3: CASSPRTGGWGKNIQYF
V: TRBV27; J: TRBJ2-1; length: 15; CDR3: CATCEGTSGSREQFF
V: TRBV5-6; J: TRBJ1-5; length: 14; CDR3: CASSLKNRNQPQHF
V: TRBV7-8; J: TRBJ2-7; length: 13; CDR3: CACGQGRAYEQYF
V: TRBV18; J: TRBJ1-2; length: 14; CDR3: CASSPTGATYGYTF
V: TRBV7-9; J: TRBJ2-4; length: 13; CDR3: CASSMDSRNIQYF
V: TRBV9; J: TRBJ2-7; length: 16; CDR3: CASSPQGLKSPHEQYF
V: TRBV9; J: TRBJ2-1; length: 16; CDR3: CASSAHSGTGNNEQFF
V: TRBV19; J: TRBJ2-2; length: 17; CDR3: CASSPTLAGGHTGELFF
V: TRBV7-8; J: TRBJ2-5; length: 14; CDR3: CASSLGDRGETQYF
V: TRBV19; J: TRBJ1-1; length: 11; CDR3: CASSTITEAFF
V: TRBV10-3; J: TRBJ2-3; length: 15; CDR3: CAINNWGVSTDTQYF
V: TRBV2; J: TRBJ1-6; length: 12; CDR3: CASRRQDSPLHF
V: TRBV9; J: TRBJ2-2; length: 15; CDR3: CASSVGGDYTGELFF
V: TRBV9; J: TRBJ2-5; length: 15; CDR3: CASSVSGLNQETQYF
V: TRBV9; J: TRBJ2-1; length: 14; CDR3: CASSPTPGYNEQFF
V: TRBV9; J: TRBJ2-1; length: 17; CDR3: CASSPRGVGTTDNEQFF
V: TRBV7-2; J: TRBJ2-2; length: 16; CDR3: CASSLIRDRLSGELFF
V: TRBV29-1; J: TRBJ1-2; length: 12; CDR3: CSIVGTVYGYTF
V: TRBV27; J: TRBJ1-4; length: 14; CDR3: CASSSGQGAEKLFF
V: TRBV18; J: TRBJ2-7; length: 14; CDR3: CASSPGDRGYEQYF
V: TRBV10-3; J: TRBJ1-1; length: 14; CDR3: CAISDPDRAYEAFF
V: TRBV27; J: TRBJ2-5; length: 13; CDR3: CASSQMGVGTQYF
V: TRBV5-1; J: TRBJ2-7; length: 15; CDR3: CASSLPGQVVYEQYF
V: TRBV5-5; J: TRBJ1-1; length: 14; CDR3: CASSLAAGNTEAFF
V: TRBV2; J: TRBJ2-7; length: 15; CDR3: CASSLSRDRGYEQYF
V: TRBV10-3; J: TRBJ1-5; length: 17; CDR3: CAISEGTGTNSNQPQHF
V: TRBV7-2; J: TRBJ2-3; length: 15; CDR3: CASSLSGSFTDTQYF
V: TRBV10-2; J: TRBJ2-7; length: 16; CDR3: CASSGRVSPSAYEQYF